The clone carrying this T cell receptor (beta chain) was seen only a few times. The CDR3 runs to 16 residues. CDR1 is SGDLS and CDR2 is YYNGEE in the germline V gene. Trimming removed 0 bases from V and 5 bases from J; junction bases left unmatched: 11. These data belong to a study of cytomegalovirus exposure and HLA in healthy donors. TCRdb's table, derived via immunoSEQ multiplex PCR, lists solely in-frame clones and lacks some. The sample has 100,000 to 120,000 clones, over 75% seen once; the top ten hold under 1.5%. The source of this sequence is a woman aged 25 to 39 in good health and CMV-seropositive. V and J are TRBV9 and TRBJ2-7; 7 bases are a match to TRBD2. Sequencing was done on a sample of PBMCs. The CDR3, as DNA: TGTGCCAGCAGCGTAGATCCCCATCCAGGGAGGGACGAGCAGTACTTC. Encoded protein: CASSVDPHPGRDEQYF.